Listed here are 20 T cell receptor beta chains from one sample, sequenced in a study of cytomegalovirus exposure and HLA in healthy donors. The PCR used 60 Vbeta and 13 Jbeta primers. Repertoires were generated with immunoSEQ multiplex PCR, while TCRdb's copy carries only in-frame clones and drops some. The repertoire holds about 130,000 clones, 75% to 90% seen once, with approximately 6.7% in the top ten. The material sequenced was PBMCs. These TCRs come from a young woman in good health and CMV-seropositive.

The chain uses TRBV7-8 and TRBJ2-2, with TRBD1 identical over 7 bases. V lost 3 bases, J lost 0 bases, and 7 bases stayed unmatched. The CDR3 totals 17 residues. CDR1 and CDR2 from the germline V gene are SGHVS and FQNEAQ. CDR3 loop: CASSFSGQLTNTGELFF. The CDR3 DNA follows: TGTGCCAGCAGCTTCTCGGGACAGCTCACGAACACCGGGGAGCTGTTTTTT.

Comments on this clone: Other nucleotide sequences from this sample produce the same CDR3. Written as DNA, the CDR3 is TGTGCCTGGTCTCCGGGACAGGGGTACAATGAGCAGTTCTTC. This sequence encodes CAWSPGQGYNEQFF. The chain couples TRBV30 to TRBJ2-1; 10 positions agree with TRBD1. Germline loops: CDR1 GTSNPN, CDR2 SVGIG (reference sequence). CDR3 length: 14 amino acids. The trim removed 5 bases at V and 4 bases at J, leaving 5 bases unmatched.

CDR3 loop: CASGRDTEAFF. The CDR3 DNA is TGCGCCAGCGGCAGGGACACTGAAGCTTTCTTT. The chain uses TRBV5-1 and TRBJ1-1, with a tentative D call TRBD1 (5 bases). V was trimmed by 7 bases and J by 3 bases, leaving 7 bases between them. Germline V gives CDR1 SGHRS, CDR2 YFSETQ. The CDR3 is made up of 11 amino acids.

The chain employs TRBV9 and TRBJ1-2, with D unclear. Germline loops: CDR1 SGDLS, CDR2 YYNGEE. There are 14 residues in the CDR3. V was clipped by 0 bases and J by 4 bases, with 10 bases between them. Here the CDR3 reads CASSVVAAGYGYTF. The DNA of the CDR3 is TGTGCCAGCAGCGTAGTTGCCGCCGGCTATGGCTACACCTTC.

The CDR3 sequence: CASSSRRGSDEQFF. In nucleotides, the CDR3 is TGTGCCAGCAGCTCCCGGCGGGGGAGCGATGAGCAGTTCTTC. The V call is TRBV11-3, the J call TRBJ2-1; 7 bases are shared with TRBD2. J was trimmed by 8 bases and V by 4 bases; bases with no gene match: 8. This CDR3 comprises 14 residues. Germline V gene sequence: CDR1 SGHNT, CDR2 YENEEA. Full variable domain (outside the CDR3, taken from reference TRBV11-3 and TRBJ2-1): EAGVVQSPRYKIIEKKQPVAFWCNPISGHNTLYWYLQNLGQGPELLIRYENEEAVDDSQLPKDRFSAERLKGVDSTLKIQPAELGDSAVYLCASSSRRGSDEQFFGPGTRLTVL.

The chain joins TRBV30 to TRBJ2-6; 9 bases are shared with TRBD2. The germline CDR1 and CDR2 sequences are GTSNPN and SVGIG (reference sequence). CDR3 length equals 17 residues. The ends lost 3 bases at V and 0 bases at J; junction bases unmatched: 6. The CDR3 spells CAWSPGLANSGANVLTF. In DNA form, the CDR3 reads TGTGCCTGGAGCCCGGGACTAGCTAACTCTGGGGCCAACGTCCTGACTTTC.

The V call is TRBV28, the J call TRBJ1-2; D unresolved. The CDR3 runs to 11 residues. In germline, CDR1 is MDHEN, CDR2 SYDVKM. CDR3 DNA sequence: TGTGCAGCAACCTTGAACTATGGCTACACCTTC. Translating gives CAATLNYGYTF.

V gene TRBV30 combines with J gene TRBJ1-2, with D tentatively TRBD1 (5 bases). The germline V gene encodes CDR1 GTSNPN and CDR2 SVGIG (reference sequence). This CDR3 comprises 13 residues. V was trimmed by 2 bases and J by 6 bases, leaving 13 bases between them. Here the CDR3 reads CAWSLLGGDGYTF. In DNA, the CDR3 is TGTGCCTGGAGTCTCCTGGGGGGGGATGGCTACACCTTC. Filled out from reference TRBV30 and TRBJ1-2, the complete variable domain reads SQTIHQWPATLVQPVGSPLSLECTVEGTSNPNLYWYRQAAGRGLQLLFYSVGIGQISSEVPQNLSASRPQDRQFILSSKKLLLSDSGFYLCAWSLLGGDGYTFGSGTRLTVV.

The J gene is TRBJ2-2, the V gene TRBV10-3; D not certain. From germline, CDR1 is ENHRY and CDR2 SYGVKD. With 4 bases removed from V and 5 bases from J, the gap between germline ends came to 11 bases. The CDR3 is made up of 14 amino acids. The CDR3 DNA sequence: TGTGCCATCAGTGGCGATCTATCTACCGGGGAGCTGTTTTTT. It specifies CAISGDLSTGELFF.

J is TRBJ2-6 and V is TRBV28; D might be TRBD1 (6 bases). Germline V gene data show CDR1 as MDHEN and CDR2 as SYDVKM. The CDR3 sequence is 17 residues long. Deletions cut 5 bases from V and 0 bases from J, with 14 bases between. The CDR3 loop reads CASSRAGANSGANVLTF. DNA of the CDR3: TGTGCCAGCAGTCGCGCAGGGGCGAACTCTGGGGCCAACGTCCTGACTTTC.

The chain carries TRBV4-1 and TRBJ2-6, with D perhaps TRBD1 (5 bases). The CDR3 consists of 16 residues. Germline CDR1 reads MGHRA; CDR2 reads YSYEKL. Trimming cost V 4 bases and J 4 bases, with 14 bases left between them. CDR3 protein: CASSRVDSTGANVLTF. DNA of the CDR3: TGCGCCAGCAGCCGCGTTGACAGTACCGGGGCCAACGTCCTGACTTTC.

The CDR3: CASSDLIGDRKYF. The CDR3 DNA is TGCGCCAGCAGTGATCTAATCGGGGACAGGAAGTATTTT. The rearrangement uses TRBV10-1 and TRBJ1-3; 8 bases are a match to TRBD1. The CDR3 totals 13 residues. V was clipped by 3 bases and J by 16 bases; unmatched bases: 11. Germline assignment: CDR1 WNHNN and CDR2 SYGVQD (reference sequence).

Details on this clone: The germline gene is not matched at one end of the junction; a read error may be the cause. The chain couples TRBV27 to TRBJ1-2, with D perhaps matching TRBD1 (6 bases). Germline assignment: CDR1 MNHEY and CDR2 SMNVEV (reference sequence). The CDR3 is 14 amino acids. This chain's CDR3 is CASRLYRDSGGYTF. In DNA form, the CDR3 reads TGTGCCAGCAGGTTATACAGGGATTCGGGTGGCTACACCTTC.

V usage is TRBV6-5 and J usage is TRBJ2-7; D uncertain. V shed 2 bases and J shed 0 bases, with 11 bases lying between them. This CDR3 contains 15 residues. In germline, CDR1 is MNHEY, CDR2 SVGAGI. Here the CDR3 reads CASSYQPRVSYEQYF. The DNA for the CDR3 is TGTGCCAGCAGTTACCAGCCCCGGGTCTCCTACGAGCAGTACTTC.

The chain is built from TRBV30 and TRBJ1-1; TRBD1 agrees at 10 bases. V lost 5 bases, J lost 7 bases, and 7 bases stayed unmatched. Germline V lookup: CDR1 GTSNPN, CDR2 SVGIG (reference sequence). CDR3 length: 13 residues. The DNA of the CDR3 is TGTGCCTGGCAAAGACAGGGGGCGGGTGAAGCTTTCTTT. Translation: CAWQRQGAGEAFF.

This chain connects TRBV19 to TRBJ2-1; possible D gene TRBD2, 5 bases. Deletions cut 4 bases from V and 7 bases from J, with 5 bases between. Germline CDR1 LNHDA, CDR2 SQIVND (reference sequence). This CDR3 is built from 11 residues. This chain's CDR3 is CASSRGNEQFF. The CDR3 bases are TGTGCCAGTAGTAGAGGGAATGAGCAGTTCTTC.

Concerning this clone itself: The same CDR3 also results from other DNA sequences found in this sample. The rearrangement joins TRBV5-1 to TRBJ2-1; 10 bases map to TRBD2. This CDR3 has 15 residues. With 2 bases clipped from V and 4 bases from J, the junction kept 3 bases outside the gene matches. Germline V gene sequence: CDR1 SGHRS, CDR2 YFSETQ. CDR3 sequence reads: CASSFGTSAYNEQFF. In DNA, the CDR3 is TGCGCCAGCAGCTTCGGGACTAGCGCGTACAATGAGCAGTTCTTC.

The CDR3 spells CASSLTGTGIHEQYF. The CDR3 DNA reads as TGTGCCAGCAGCTTAACCGGGACAGGGATACACGAGCAGTACTTC. This rearrangement joins TRBV7-9 to TRBJ2-7; TRBD1 agrees at 9 bases. V gave up 2 bases and J gave up 5 bases; unmatched junction bases: 7. The germline V gene has CDR1 SEHNR and CDR2 FQNEAQ (reference sequence). CDR3 length: 15 amino acids.

A single count supports this clone. V and J are TRBV5-1 and TRBJ1-1, with D unresolved. CDR3 length: 14 amino acids. The germline V gene has CDR1 SGHRS and CDR2 YFSETQ. Trimming stripped 1 base from V and 1 base from J, with 8 bases between. The CDR3 coding sequence is TGCGCCAGCAGCTTGATTAGCCAGAACACTGAAGCTTTCTTT. Translation: CASSLISQNTEAFF.

This clone came up once. This chain uses TRBV6-5 with TRBJ1-2; D ambiguous. Trimming stripped 6 bases from V and 0 bases from J, with 11 bases between. From germline, CDR1 is MNHEY and CDR2 SVGAGI. This CDR3 has 14 residues. The CDR3 sequence: CASSPLAANYGYTF. As DNA, the CDR3 is TGTGCCAGCAGCCCCCTGGCAGCTAACTATGGCTACACCTTC.